This T cell receptor beta chain was found in a study of cytomegalovirus exposure and HLA in healthy donors. Whole-study context: Most genotyped donors, approximately 81% of 398, had Caucasian-associated genetic ancestry.

Whole-study findings and limits: Previous analysis showed most TCR beta V segments were productive about 87% or about 30% of the time. One variant, a missense change in DCLRE1C, was linked in a later analysis to TCR beta V- and J-gene trimming. Listed as cytomegalovirus-associated were 170 or so TCR beta chains.

Between the trimmed V and J ends, which lost 5 bases and 0 bases, there was a span of 6 bases. CDR3 length equals 13 residues. Germline V gives CDR1 MGHDK, CDR2 SYGVNS. Concerning this clone itself: Its antigen remains unidentified.

The PCR was carried out with 60 Vbeta primers and 13 Jbeta primers. Assay: immunoSEQ multiplex PCR; the TCRdb copy retains only in-frame clones and omits some. The data show approximately 97,000 clones, around 84% seen once. This receptor was taken from a woman in her forties in good health and CMV-seropositive. The genes are TRBV25-1 and TRBJ2-3; weak D call: TRBD1 (5 bases). Source material: PBMCs. Written as DNA, the CDR3 is TGTGCCAGCAGTAGACAGAGCACAGATACGCAGTATTTT. Translated: CASSRQSTDTQYF.